What follows are 12 T cell receptor beta chains derived from one specimen sequenced in a study of neurological immune-mediated disorders. TCRdb analysed the 5' RACE reads with MiXCR anew, one entry per CDR3 protein. The repertoire has tens of thousands of distinct CDR3 sequences, about 10% of them found once; the top ten carry approximately 7%. Time point indicated: longitudinal time-point 1 (baseline). Input material: PBMCs. These receptors came from a male donor with HTLV-1-associated myelopathy (HAM/TSP).

This clonotype was counted many times. The chain combines TRBV29-1 with TRBJ2-3; D perhaps matches TRBD1 (6 bases). Trimming removed 7 bases from V and 2 bases from J, with 13 bases in between. Germline CDR1 SQVTM, CDR2 ANQGSEA. This CDR3 has 13 amino acids. The CDR3 DNA reads TGCAGCGCTCACATGGGGGCCACAGATACGCAGTATTTT. This gives the protein CSAHMGATDTQYF.

This clonotype was detected ten times or more. The rearrangement uses TRBV7-6 and TRBJ1-4; D is possibly TRBD1 (5 bases). This CDR3 has 16 amino acids. The V and J ends lost 5 bases and 0 bases respectively, with 13 bases between them. Germline lookup yields CDR1 SGHVS and CDR2 FNYEAQ. The CDR3 is CASSDKLRATNEKLFF. The CDR3 nucleotides are TGTGCCAGCAGCGATAAGCTCAGGGCAACTAATGAAAAACTGTTTTTT.

Ten or more counts support this clonotype. The J gene is TRBJ1-2, the V gene TRBV20-1, with 10 bases identical to TRBD1. Germline V gene sequence: CDR1 DFQATT, CDR2 SNEGSKA (reference sequence). The CDR3 covers 13 residues. After removal of 5 bases from V and 4 bases from J, the junction contained 4 bases not matched to a gene. The CDR3 protein is CSAGTGEAYGYTF. The CDR3 DNA reads as TGCAGTGCTGGGACAGGGGAAGCCTATGGCTACACCTTC.

Many counts were recorded for this clonotype. The chain is built from TRBV7-9 and TRBJ1-1; D might be TRBD1 (5 bases). The germline V gene encodes CDR1 SEHNR and CDR2 FQNEAQ (reference sequence). The CDR3 is 14 residues long. Trimming shortened V by 3 bases and J by 0 bases, and 8 bases separated the two germline ends. In nucleotides, the CDR3 is TGTGCCAGCAGCTTGGGACCGGTGAACACTGAAGCTTTCTTT. Protein product: CASSLGPVNTEAFF.

This clonotype was detected ten times or more. The J gene is TRBJ1-5, the V gene TRBV2; 8 bases agree with TRBD1. Germline V CDR1 and CDR2: SNHLY, FYNNEI. The CDR3 is made up of 15 amino acids. The V segment lost 6 bases and the J segment 0 bases; nucleotides outside the gene matches: 4. CDR3 DNA: TGTGCCAGCAGAGGACAGGGCTATAGCAATCAGCCCCAGCATTTT. This encodes CASRGQGYSNQPQHF.

The chain employs TRBV5-1 and TRBJ2-6; D gene unclear. Looked up from germline, CDR1 is SGHRS and CDR2 is YFSETQ. V was trimmed by 4 bases and J by 0 bases, leaving 8 bases between them. The CDR3 has 15 residues. CDR3 sequence: CASSPRNSGANVLTF. The CDR3 DNA is TGCGCCAGCAGCCCGAGGAACTCTGGGGCCAACGTCCTGACTTTC.

This clonotype occurred many times. V usage is TRBV4-3 and J usage is TRBJ1-2, with 9 bases fitting TRBD1. Germline lookup yields CDR1 LGHNA and CDR2 YSLEER. The CDR3 is 16 residues long. J lost 4 bases, V lost 4 bases, and 10 bases had no gene match. Here the CDR3 reads CASSPLGTGKGYGYTF. The CDR3 bases are TGCGCCAGCAGCCCATTAGGGACAGGGAAGGGCTATGGCTACACCTTC.

This clonotype was counted ten times or more. The chain links TRBV7-8 to TRBJ2-7; D unclear. V gave up 4 bases and J gave up 9 bases, with 16 bases separating them. Germline-derived CDR1 and CDR2 are SGHVS and FQNEAQ. The CDR3 is 13 amino acids. CDR3 amino acids: CASSSDRPLGQYF. DNA of the CDR3: TGTGCCAGCAGCTCGGACCGCCCGTTGGGGCAGTACTTC. The full variable domain, rest sourced from reference TRBV7-8 and TRBJ2-7, is GAGVSQSPRYKVAKRGQDVALRCDPISGHVSLFWYQQALGQGPEFLTYFQNEAQLDKSGLPSDRFFAERPEGSVSTLKIQRTQQEDSAVYLCASSSDRPLGQYFGPGTRLTVT.

This clonotype has ten or more counts. The chain links TRBV3-1 to TRBJ1-3; D is ambiguous. The CDR3 sequence is 14 residues long. Trimming took off 1 base at V and 3 bases at J, with 7 bases between the two ends. The germline V gene has CDR1 LGHDT and CDR2 YNNKEL (reference sequence). DNA of the CDR3: TGTGCCAGCAGCCAAGGAAGGCTTGGAAACACCATATATTTT. Translating gives CASSQGRLGNTIYF.

This clonotype was recorded many times. This chain joins TRBV7-2 and TRBJ1-1; perhaps TRBD1 as D (5 bases). The germline V and J ends were trimmed by 6 bases and 1 base, with 12 bases remaining between them. Germline CDR1 and CDR2: SGHTA and FQGNSA. This CDR3 comprises 14 residues. The CDR3 reads CASRIRVGNTEAFF. The CDR3 DNA reads TGTGCCAGCAGAATCAGGGTAGGGAACACTGAAGCTTTCTTT.

This clonotype was seen at least ten times. The V gene is TRBV19, the J gene TRBJ2-1, with 7 bases fitting TRBD2. CDR1 is LNHDA, CDR2 SQIVND, per germline (reference sequence). CDR3 size: 15 residues. J was trimmed by 6 bases and V by 4 bases; bases with no gene match: 9. The CDR3 loop reads CASSTPASGFNEQFF. The CDR3 nucleotides are TGTGCCAGTAGTACCCCGGCTAGCGGATTCAATGAGCAGTTCTTC.

This clonotype was seen many times. This chain links TRBV4-2 with TRBJ2-3; a weak D match, TRBD2 (7 bases). Germline CDR1 LGHNA, CDR2 YNFKEQ. Trimming left V 8 bases short and J 2 bases short, with 14 bases between. CDR3 size: 14 residues. The CDR3 DNA follows: TGTGCCAGCGCGCCGGGGGGCGACACAGATACGCAGTATTTT. Its protein product is CASAPGGDTDTQYF.